This T cell receptor (beta chain) was retrieved from a study of blood T cells in healthy people across ages. The CDR3 contains 14 residues. CDR1 is SGHRS and CDR2 is YFSETQ in the germline V gene. V was clipped by 0 bases and J by 5 bases, with 9 bases between them. PCR was performed a second time for about 7 to 12 cycles using a sample-barcoded 5' primer and a J-beta primer mix. TCRdb ran MiXCR on the 5' RACE reads and lists one entry per CDR3 protein. Of about 780,000 distinct CDR3 sequences listed, about half were seen once; the top ten hold around 18%. This clonotype was picked up a small number of times. No antigen is known for it. Findings and caveats of the study: Naive and antigen-experienced cells were not separated, limiting conclusive comparison. Across the age range, TCR beta diversity per million T cells fell in a roughly linear way.

J is TRBJ2-1 and V is TRBV5-1; D remains ambiguous. The sequenced material came from blood. The TCR was taken from a man at least 80 years old in good health. The CDR3 DNA reads as TGCGCCAGCAGCTTGGGCCTTCAGGACAATGAGCAGTTCTTC. Protein product: CASSLGLQDNEQFF.